Each of the 27 T cell receptor beta chains below was sequenced from the same sample in a study of long-term antiretroviral therapy in people with HIV. Run at survey level, the immunoSEQ assay was version v3.0. The assay was immunoSEQ multiplex PCR, and TCRdb's table has in-frame clones only and misses some. The sample lists some 28,000 clones, roughly 96% occurring once. The material was unsorted PBMCs, obtained more than 6 years after starting antiretroviral therapy. The source is a man aged 30 to 45 with HIV.

The chain links TRBV29-1 to TRBJ1-2; 9 nucleotides align to TRBD1. The CDR3 runs to 13 residues. V gave up 4 bases and J gave up 4 bases; unmatched junction bases: 4. The V gene's germline CDR1 is SQVTM and CDR2 ANQGSEA. In DNA, the CDR3 is TGCAGCGTTGGGGCGGACAGGGGCTATGGCTACACCTTC. It specifies CSVGADRGYGYTF.

This clone occurred once. The V call is TRBV5-1, the J call TRBJ2-1; TRBD1 aligns across 10 bases. Germline loops: CDR1 SGHRS, CDR2 YFSETQ. The CDR3 runs to 15 residues. V shed 2 bases and J 7 bases; nucleotides not matched to a gene: 6. This chain's CDR3 is CASSLGTGVGNEQFF. CDR3 DNA: TGCGCCAGCAGCTTAGGGACAGGGGTGGGAAATGAGCAGTTCTTC.

The chain links TRBV29-1 to TRBJ2-7; D is possibly TRBD2 (5 bases). Looked up from germline, CDR1 is SQVTM and CDR2 is ANQGSEA. There are 13 residues in the CDR3. Trimming stripped 2 bases from V and 2 bases from J, with 10 bases between. For the CDR3, the DNA is TGCAGCGTTGAATGGTCCGGGACCTACGAGCAGTACTTC. Translating gives CSVEWSGTYEQYF.

This rearrangement joins TRBV7-3 to TRBJ2-2; no definite D call. CDR1 and CDR2 from the germline V gene are SGHTA and FQGTGA. V was shortened by 2 bases and J by 0 bases, with 4 bases between the two germline ends. The CDR3 has 14 amino acids. This chain's CDR3 is CASSLDANTGELFF. As DNA, the CDR3 is TGTGCCAGCAGCTTAGACGCGAACACCGGGGAGCTGTTTTTT.

J is TRBJ1-5 and V is TRBV30, with 11 bases identical to TRBD1. The CDR3 has 14 amino acids. Losses at the gene ends were 5 bases for V and 5 bases for J; bases not matched to a gene: 5. Germline V CDR1 and CDR2: GTSNPN, SVGIG (reference sequence). The CDR3 spells CAWGPGQGDQPQHF. The CDR3 DNA is TGTGCCTGGGGGCCGGGACAGGGGGATCAGCCCCAGCATTTT.

The chain is built from TRBV5-1 and TRBJ1-2; a possible D gene is TRBD1 (5 bases). The V gene lost 4 bases and the J gene lost 4 bases, with 8 bases spanning the gap. The V gene's germline CDR1 is SGHRS and CDR2 YFSETQ. The CDR3 consists of 12 residues. CDR3 sequence: CASSPGLYGYTF. The CDR3 DNA is TGCGCCAGCAGCCCGGGACTCTATGGCTACACCTTC.

The chain recombines TRBV5-3 with TRBJ2-7, with 8 positions matching TRBD1. TRBV5-3 is treated as an ORF (open reading frame) with a function not yet certain. Trimming took 4 bases from V and 0 from J; bases not matched to a gene: 9. CDR3 length equals 16 residues. CDR3 sequence (DNA): TGTGCCAGAAGCAGACACAGGGGGGATAGCTCCTACGAGCAGTACTTC. Its translation: CARSRHRGDSSYEQYF.

The V gene is TRBV5-8, the J gene TRBJ1-3; tentative D call: TRBD1 (6 bases). V was cut by 2 bases and J by 4 bases, with 16 bases left in between. The CDR3 extends over 16 amino acids. The V gene's germline CDR1 is SGHTS and CDR2 YDEGEE. The CDR3: CASSFARGARGNTIYF. As DNA, the CDR3 is TGTGCCAGCAGCTTTGCTCGGGGGGCTCGAGGAAACACCATATATTTT.

The chain combines TRBV7-9 with TRBJ1-4, with a possible D match to TRBD1 (5 bases). The CDR3 runs to 16 residues. Germline loops: CDR1 SEHNR, CDR2 FQNEAQ (reference sequence). The ends were cut back, 3 bases at V and 7 bases at J, with 18 bases in the middle. CDR3 sequence (DNA): TGTGCCAGCAGCTTCATACTGGGGAGGGGTGTTGAAAAACTGTTTTTT. It yields the protein CASSFILGRGVEKLFF.

This clone was counted a single time. This sequence joins TRBV6-1 and TRBJ2-4; 9 bases are a match to TRBD1. Germline loops: CDR1 MNHNS, CDR2 SASEGT. The CDR3 covers 15 residues. V lost 7 bases, J lost 1 base, and 5 bases stayed unmatched. Here the CDR3 DNA reads TGTGCCAGCACAGATACAGGGGGCGCCAAAAACATTCAGTACTTC. This translates into CASTDTGGAKNIQYF.

The rearrangement uses TRBV14 and TRBJ1-2; D remains unclear. The CDR3 covers 13 residues. CDR1 SGHDN and CDR2 FVKESK come from the germline V gene. Trimming pared 4 bases from V and 4 bases from J, leaving 10 bases between. The CDR3 nucleotides are TGTGCCAGCAGCCCCCCCGTCAGCTATGGCTACACCTTC. Translated: CASSPPVSYGYTF.

The chain recombines TRBV6-1 with TRBJ1-4; unclear D gene. The CDR3 length is 14 residues. The V end lost 8 bases, the J end lost 6 bases, and 16 bases lay between the germline ends. Germline assignment: CDR1 MNHNS and CDR2 SASEGT. The CDR3 region is CASRLVLRDEKLFF. CDR3 in DNA: TGTGCCAGCCGCCTGGTCCTAAGGGATGAAAAACTGTTTTTT.

Worth noting for this clone: A junction end diverges from the germline sequence, so it may reflect a read error. This rearrangement joins TRBV19 to TRBJ2-5, with 9 bases matching TRBD2. The CDR3 extends over 16 amino acids. Germline loops: CDR1 LNHDA, CDR2 SQIVND (reference sequence). CDR3 sequence: CASSRFGGGAQKTQYF. The CDR3 DNA sequence: TGTGCCAGTAGTCGGTTTGGCGGGGGGGCCCAAAAGACCCAGTACTTC.

The chain has TRBV11-2 and TRBJ2-1, with D tentatively TRBD2 (5 bases). Germline CDR1 and CDR2: SGHAT and FQNNGV. The V and J ends lost 7 bases and 9 bases respectively, with 19 bases between them. The CDR3 is 14 residues long. The CDR3, as DNA: TGTGCCAGCACCCCCACTAGGGATTTGGGTGAGCAGTTCTTC. It encodes CASTPTRDLGEQFF.

This clone was counted a single time. The V call is TRBV10-1, the J call TRBJ2-7; 12 nucleotides match TRBD2. The ends lost 6 bases at V and 3 bases at J; junction bases unmatched: 9. Germline V gene data show CDR1 as WNHNN and CDR2 as SYGVQD (reference sequence). The CDR3 extends over 16 amino acids. The CDR3 sequence: CASRDRTSGTRYEQYF. The DNA of the CDR3 is TGCGCCAGCAGGGATAGGACTAGCGGGACTCGCTACGAGCAGTACTTC.

The chain has TRBV5-5 and TRBJ1-2; 7 bases are a match to TRBD1. The CDR3 extends over 14 amino acids. With V trimmed by 4 bases and J by 2 bases, 5 bases remained unmatched. CDR1 SGHKS and CDR2 YYEKEE come from the germline V gene (reference sequence). DNA for the CDR3: TGTGCCAGCAGCATCCTGACAGGGAACTATGGCTACACCTTC. Its translation: CASSILTGNYGYTF.

The J gene is TRBJ2-1, the V gene TRBV19; TRBD1 might be the D (6 bases). Germline V CDR1 and CDR2: LNHDA, SQIVND (reference sequence). V shed 5 bases and J shed 4 bases, with 15 bases lying between them. This CDR3 spans 15 amino acids. The CDR3 sequence: CASSPAGTSYNEQFF. The CDR3 bases are TGTGCCAGTAGTCCGGCCGGGACAAGTTACAATGAGCAGTTCTTC.

This chain links TRBV11-2 with TRBJ1-5, with D maybe TRBD1 (5 bases). This CDR3 spans 14 amino acids. CDR1 is SGHAT, CDR2 FQNNGV, per germline. V was trimmed by 5 bases and J by 3 bases, leaving 11 bases between them. CDR3 sequence: CASSRDGDNQPQHF. CDR3 sequence (DNA): TGTGCCAGCAGCCGGGACGGTGACAATCAGCCCCAGCATTTT.

V is TRBV27 and J is TRBJ1-5; possibly TRBD1 for D (6 bases). The V gene's germline CDR1 is MNHEY and CDR2 SMNVEV (reference sequence). The CDR3 totals 17 residues. Between the trimmed V and J ends, which lost 1 base and 5 bases, there was a span of 18 bases. DNA of the CDR3: TGTGCCAGCAGTTTATATGGGCCACAGGGAGTTTATCAGCCCCAGCATTTT. Residues: CASSLYGPQGVYQPQHF.

V is TRBV9 and J is TRBJ2-3; 7 nucleotides match TRBD1. The CDR3 spans 19 residues. The V and J ends lost 0 bases and 0 bases, in that order; junction bases with no gene match: 13. Germline values: CDR1 SGDLS, CDR2 YYNGEE. In DNA form, the CDR3 reads TGTGCCAGCAGCGTAGCTACGAGGGGGCAGAAACCTAGCACAGATACGCAGTATTTT. It encodes CASSVATRGQKPSTDTQYF.

The chain carries TRBV11-2 and TRBJ2-2; D might be TRBD1 (6 bases). CDR3 length equals 14 residues. CDR1 is SGHAT, CDR2 FQNNGV, per germline. Trimming shortened V by 4 bases and J by 7 bases, and 13 bases separated the two germline ends. CDR3: CASSSQAGDGELFF. The DNA for the CDR3 is TGTGCCAGCAGCTCACAAGCAGGGGACGGGGAGCTGTTTTTT.

V usage is TRBV30 and J usage is TRBJ1-2, with D perhaps matching TRBD1 (6 bases). Trimming stripped 3 bases from V and 2 bases from J, with 13 bases between. The CDR3 has 14 residues. CDR1 GTSNPN and CDR2 SVGIG come from the germline V gene (reference sequence). In nucleotides, the CDR3 is TGTGCCTGGAGCCCTCCACAGGGAAACTATGGCTACACCTTC. As protein: CAWSPPQGNYGYTF.

This rearrangement joins TRBV5-1 to TRBJ2-3; 7 bases line up with TRBD1. Germline CDR1 is SGHRS and CDR2 is YFSETQ. This CDR3 is built from 15 residues. V lost 2 bases to trimming and J lost 6 bases; unmatched junction nucleotides: 9. This CDR3 is CASSFVQGPEDTQYF. DNA of the CDR3: TGCGCCAGCAGCTTCGTACAGGGGCCGGAGGATACGCAGTATTTT.

This clone has just a few counts. The genes are TRBV6-5 and TRBJ2-4, with D possibly being TRBD1 (5 bases). Germline-derived CDR1 and CDR2 are MNHEY and SVGAGI. V was shortened by 2 bases and J by 3 bases, with 8 bases between the two germline ends. The CDR3 extends over 14 amino acids. The CDR3 is CASSYRTGKNIQYF. The CDR3 coding sequence is TGTGCCAGCAGTTACCGAACAGGCAAAAACATTCAGTACTTC.

The J gene is TRBJ1-1, the V gene TRBV5-1; D gene uncertain. The germline V gene encodes CDR1 SGHRS and CDR2 YFSETQ. V was clipped by 4 bases and J by 1 base, with 14 bases between them. The CDR3 covers 15 residues. CDR3 DNA: TGCGCCAGCAGCCTATCTCCCTTAGGGAACACTGAAGCTTTCTTT. Protein product: CASSLSPLGNTEAFF.

V gene TRBV19 combines with J gene TRBJ2-1, with 8 bases fitting TRBD2. This CDR3 has 15 amino acids. V lost 5 bases and J lost 2; bases outside the gene matches: 5. Germline V gene sequence: CDR1 LNHDA, CDR2 SQIVND (reference sequence). Here the CDR3 reads CASSSSGSAYNEQFF. The CDR3 region has the DNA TGTGCCAGTAGTTCGAGCGGGAGTGCCTACAATGAGCAGTTCTTC.

The chain is built from TRBV6-6 and TRBJ1-4, with a tentative D call TRBD1 (6 bases). V lost 5 bases and J 11 bases, leaving 12 bases between the germline ends. The CDR3 loop spans 12 amino acids. Germline V gene sequence: CDR1 MNHNY, CDR2 SVGAGI (reference sequence). CDR3: CASSEGVKKLFF. CDR3 in DNA: TGTGCCAGCAGTGAGGGGGTGAAGAAACTGTTTTTT.